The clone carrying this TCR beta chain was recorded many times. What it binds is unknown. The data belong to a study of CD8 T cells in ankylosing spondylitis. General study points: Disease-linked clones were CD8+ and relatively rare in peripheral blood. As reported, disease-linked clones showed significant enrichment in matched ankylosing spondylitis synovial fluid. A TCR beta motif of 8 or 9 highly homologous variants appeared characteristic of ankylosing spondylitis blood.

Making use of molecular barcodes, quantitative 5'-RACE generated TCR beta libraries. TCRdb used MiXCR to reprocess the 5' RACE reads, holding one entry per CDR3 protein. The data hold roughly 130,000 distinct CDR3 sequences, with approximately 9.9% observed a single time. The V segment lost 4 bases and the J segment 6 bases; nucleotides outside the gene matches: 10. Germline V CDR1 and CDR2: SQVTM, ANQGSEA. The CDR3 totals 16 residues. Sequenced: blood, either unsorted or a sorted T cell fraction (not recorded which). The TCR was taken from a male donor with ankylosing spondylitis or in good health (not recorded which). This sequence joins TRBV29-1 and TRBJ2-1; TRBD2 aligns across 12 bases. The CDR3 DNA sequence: TGCAGCGTTGTAAAACCGGGACTAGCGGGCACCAATGAGCAGTTCTTC. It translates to CSVVKPGLAGTNEQFF.